The rows below give T cell receptor beta chains drawn from one sample of a study of blood T cell repertoires in COVID-19. The protocol was immunoSEQ multiplex PCR, while the TCRdb copy is restricted to in-frame clones and leaves out a portion. The repertoire has some 130,000 clones, more than 75% of them found once; the top ten carry roughly 13%. Sequencing input: peripheral blood. Receptor source: a man of 80 years or more with acute or convalescent COVID-19. The CDR3 runs from the conserved cysteine through the conserved F or W. Each record gives: CDR3 length, clone size, J gene, V gene, D gene, CDR3 DNA, CDR3 protein. D genes are given only for firm matches. Size tells how often a clone was seen (once, few, many) or the class of an expanded clone, and some rows leave it out.

13 | NA | TRBJ2-3 | TRBV29-1 | NA | TGCAGCGTGATTCCGGTAAATTCAGATACGCAGTATTTT | CSVIPVNSDTQYF
15 | NA | TRBJ1-1 | TRBV10-2 | NA | TGCGCCAGCTCTCCGGACAGCCGCTTGAACACTGAAGCTTTCTTT | CASSPDSRLNTEAFF
15 | NA | TRBJ1-4 | TRBV6-5 | TRBD1 | TGTGCCAGCAGTTACAGGGGGCTTAAAGGTGAAAAACTGTTTTTT | CASSYRGLKGEKLFF
12 | NA | TRBJ1-5 | TRBV28 | NA | TGTGCCAGCAGTCCCCAGTTCCAGCCCCAGCATTTT | CASSPQFQPQHF
15 | NA | TRBJ2-7 | TRBV15 | NA | TGTGCCACCAGCAGAGTGCAGGGTAGTATCAACGAGCAGTACTTC | CATSRVQGSINEQYF
13 | few | TRBJ1-2 | TRBV29-1 | NA | TGCAGCGTTGGAGCAGGGAAGTACTATGGCTACACCTTC | CSVGAGKYYGYTF
14 | NA | TRBJ1-1 | TRBV21-1 | NA | TGTGCCAGCAGCAAACCGGGGGGTGGCACTGAAGCTTTCTTT | CASSKPGGGTEAFF
14 | NA | TRBJ1-2 | TRBV5-5 | TRBD1 | TGTGCCAGCAGGAGTACAGGGGGAAACTATGGCTACACCTTC | CASRSTGGNYGYTF
13 | NA | TRBJ1-4 | TRBV18 | NA | TGTGCCAGCTCGGAGGCCATTAATGAAAAACTGTTTTTT | CASSEAINEKLFF
15 | NA | TRBJ2-1 | TRBV19 | TRBD1 | TGTGCCAGTAGTATTTTCCGGGACAGAGACAATGAGCAGTTCTTC | CASSIFRDRDNEQFF
14 | NA | TRBJ1-1 | TRBV27 | TRBD1 | TGTGCCAGCAGAGGGGACAGCAAGAACACTGAAGCTTTCTTT | CASRGDSKNTEAFF
15 | NA | TRBJ2-1 | TRBV24-1 | NA | TGTGCCACCAGTGATTATAAGGACAATTACAATGAGCAGTTCTTC | CATSDYKDNYNEQFF
15 | once | TRBJ2-7 | TRBV5-4 | TRBD1 | TGTGCCAGCAGCAGGGGACAGGGGGGGGCGGGCGAGCAGTACTTC | CASSRGQGGAGEQYF
15 | NA | TRBJ2-5 | TRBV4-1 | NA | TGCGCCAGCAGTGGAGGGAGTGGGATTCAAGAGACCCAGTACTTC | CASSGGSGIQETQYF
16 | NA | TRBJ2-7 | TRBV18 | NA | TGTGCCAGCTCACCGGTCAGAGGGTGGGATTCCTACGAGCAGTACTTC | CASSPVRGWDSYEQYF
11 | NA | TRBJ1-1 | TRBV2 | NA | TGTGCCAGTCGACAGAACACTGAAGCTTTCTTT | CASRQNTEAFF
17 | NA | TRBJ2-6 | TRBV3-1/TRBV3-2 | NA | TGTGCCAGCAGCCAAGTAGCCTCAGGGTCTGGGGCCAACGTCCTGACTTTC | CASSQVASGSGANVLTF
14 | few | TRBJ1-6 | TRBV19 | TRBD1 | TGTGCCAGTACCGGGGACAGACAGAATTCACCCCTCCACTTT | CASTGDRQNSPLHF
16 | once | TRBJ1-1 | TRBV7-3 | NA | TGTGCCAGCAGTTACGGCCCCCCAGGGCATAACACTGAAGCTTTCTTT | CASSYGPPGHNTEAFF
15 | NA | TRBJ2-3 | TRBV5-4 | TRBD1 | TGTGCCAGCAGCTTGGTAGGGGGCGCGACTGATACGCAGTATTTT | CASSLVGGATDTQYF
13 | many | TRBJ2-3 | TRBV12-3/TRBV12-4 | TRBD1 | TGTGCCAGCAGGGGACAGGGTTTCGATACGCAGTATTTT | CASRGQGFDTQYF
15 | NA | TRBJ2-7 | TRBV30 | TRBD1 | TGTGCCTGGACTAGTGAAGGGGCAGGGGGCTACGAGCAGTACTTC | CAWTSEGAGGYEQYF
14 | NA | TRBJ2-7 | TRBV27 | TRBD1 | TGTGCCAGCAGTCTCCGACAGGGGGCCTACGAGCAGTACTTC | CASSLRQGAYEQYF
13 | NA | TRBJ1-1 | TRBV15 | TRBD1 | TGTGCCACCAGCGGACAGGCGAACACTGAAGCTTTCTTT | CATSGQANTEAFF
20 | NA | TRBJ2-4 | TRBV14 | TRBD1 | TGTGCCAGCAGCCAGTTCGGGACAGGGTCGAGGGGAATAGCCAAAAACATTCAGTACTTC | CASSQFGTGSRGIAKNIQYF
13 | NA | TRBJ1-6 | TRBV6-5 | TRBD1 | TGTGCCAGCAGGACAGGGGTAGGGTCACCCCTCCACTTT | CASRTGVGSPLHF
13 | NA | TRBJ1-1 | TRBV6-6 | TRBD1 | TGTGCCAGCAGGAGGGGGCTGAACACTGAAGCTTTCTTT | CASRRGLNTEAFF
15 | NA | TRBJ2-1 | TRBV28 | NA | TGTGCCAGCAGTTTTAGGAGGGCCCGCTACAATGAGCAGTTCTTC | CASSFRRARYNEQFF
14 | NA | TRBJ2-2 | TRBV5-1 | TRBD1 | TGCGCCAGCAGAGCCGGGACAGGGGCCGGGGAGCTGTTTTTT | CASRAGTGAGELFF
14 | NA | TRBJ2-2 | TRBV18 | NA | TGTGCCAGCTCAGGCCAGAAAAACACCGGGGAGCTGTTTTTT | CASSGQKNTGELFF